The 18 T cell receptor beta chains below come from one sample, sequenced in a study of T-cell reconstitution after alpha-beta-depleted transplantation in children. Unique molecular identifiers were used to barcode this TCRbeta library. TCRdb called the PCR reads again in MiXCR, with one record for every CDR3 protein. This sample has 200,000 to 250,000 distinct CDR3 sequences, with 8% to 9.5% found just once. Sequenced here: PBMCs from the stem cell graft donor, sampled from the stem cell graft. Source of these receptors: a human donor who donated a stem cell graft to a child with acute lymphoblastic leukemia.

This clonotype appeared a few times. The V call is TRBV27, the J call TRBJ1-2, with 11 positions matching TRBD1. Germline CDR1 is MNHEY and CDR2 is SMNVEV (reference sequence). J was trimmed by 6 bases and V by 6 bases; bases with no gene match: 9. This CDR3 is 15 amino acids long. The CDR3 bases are TGTGCCAGCAGAGACCGGACAGGGGGCTTGGATGGCTACACCTTC. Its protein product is CASRDRTGGLDGYTF.

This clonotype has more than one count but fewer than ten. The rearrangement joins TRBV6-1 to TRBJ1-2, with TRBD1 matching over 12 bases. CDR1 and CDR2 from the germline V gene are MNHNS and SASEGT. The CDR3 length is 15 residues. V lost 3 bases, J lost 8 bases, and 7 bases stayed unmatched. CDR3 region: CASSDPGQGAGGYTF. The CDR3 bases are TGTGCCAGCAGTGACCCGGGACAGGGGGCGGGAGGCTACACCTTC.

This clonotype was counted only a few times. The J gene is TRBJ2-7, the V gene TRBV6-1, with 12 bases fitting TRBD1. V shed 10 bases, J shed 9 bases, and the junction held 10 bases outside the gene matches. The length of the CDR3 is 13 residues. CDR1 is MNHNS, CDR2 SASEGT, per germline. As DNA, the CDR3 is TGTGCCATCGCTTCCGGGACAGGGGGCGTGCAGTACTTC. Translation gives CAIASGTGGVQYF.

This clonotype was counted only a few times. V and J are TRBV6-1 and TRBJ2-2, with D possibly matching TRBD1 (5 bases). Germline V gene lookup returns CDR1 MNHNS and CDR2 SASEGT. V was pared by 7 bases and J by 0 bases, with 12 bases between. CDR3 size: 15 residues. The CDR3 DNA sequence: TGTGCCAGCAAGGGGTTCGGAACGAACACCGGGGAGCTGTTTTTT. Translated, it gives CASKGFGTNTGELFF.

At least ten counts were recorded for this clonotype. CDR3 sequence (DNA): TGTGCCAGCAGTTTAGAGGGGACAAACACTGAAGCTTTCTTT. This encodes CASSLEGTNTEAFF. The chain joins TRBV12-3 or TRBV12-4 to TRBJ1-1, with D possibly matching TRBD1 (6 bases). This CDR3 has 14 amino acids. The ends were cut back, 1 base at V and 2 bases at J, with 8 bases in the middle.

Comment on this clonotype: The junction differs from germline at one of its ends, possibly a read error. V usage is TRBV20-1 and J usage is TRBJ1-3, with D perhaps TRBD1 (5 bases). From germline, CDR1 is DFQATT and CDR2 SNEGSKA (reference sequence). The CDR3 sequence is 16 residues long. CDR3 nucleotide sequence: TGCTGTGCTAGAGGGTGGGGGATGGGATCCGGAAACACCATATATTTT. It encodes CCARGWGMGSGNTIYF.

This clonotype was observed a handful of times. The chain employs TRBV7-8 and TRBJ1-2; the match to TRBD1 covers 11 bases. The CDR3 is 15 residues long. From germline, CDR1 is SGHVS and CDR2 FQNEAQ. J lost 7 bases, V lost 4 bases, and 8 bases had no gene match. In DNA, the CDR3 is TGTGCCAGCAGCTGGGGACAGGGGGAGTCAGGTGGCTACACCTTC. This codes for CASSWGQGESGGYTF.

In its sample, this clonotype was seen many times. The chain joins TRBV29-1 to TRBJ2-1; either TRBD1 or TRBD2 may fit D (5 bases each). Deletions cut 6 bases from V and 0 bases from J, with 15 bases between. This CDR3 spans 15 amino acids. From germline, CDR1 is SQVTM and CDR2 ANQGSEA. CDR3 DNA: TGCAGCGTCCTCGGGACGGGTAGCTCCTACAATGAGCAGTTCTTC. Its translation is CSVLGTGSSYNEQFF.

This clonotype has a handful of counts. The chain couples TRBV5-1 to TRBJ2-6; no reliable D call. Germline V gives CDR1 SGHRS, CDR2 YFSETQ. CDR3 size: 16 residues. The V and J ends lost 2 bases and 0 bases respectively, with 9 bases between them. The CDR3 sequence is CASSLVVGSGANVLTF. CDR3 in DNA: TGCGCCAGCAGCTTAGTGGTAGGCTCTGGGGCCAACGTCCTGACTTTC.

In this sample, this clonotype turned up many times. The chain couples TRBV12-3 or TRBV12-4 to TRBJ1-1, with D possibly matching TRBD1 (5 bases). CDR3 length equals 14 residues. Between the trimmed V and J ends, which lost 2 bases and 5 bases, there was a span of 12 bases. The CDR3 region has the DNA TGTGCCAGCAGTTTACAGGGTATCGGTACTGAAGCTTTCTTT. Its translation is CASSLQGIGTEAFF.

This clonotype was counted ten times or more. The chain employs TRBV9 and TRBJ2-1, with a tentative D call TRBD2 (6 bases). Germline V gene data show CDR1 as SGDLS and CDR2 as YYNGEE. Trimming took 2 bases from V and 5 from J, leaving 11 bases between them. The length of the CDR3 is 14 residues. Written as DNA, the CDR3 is TGTGCCAGCAGCGTGGAGGGCTGGAACAATGAGCAGTTCTTC. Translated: CASSVEGWNNEQFF.

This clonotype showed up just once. The CDR3 reads CASSPGTTSYEQYF. The CDR3 coding sequence is TGTGCCAGCAGCCCCGGGACTACCTCCTACGAGCAGTACTTC. The chain carries TRBV6-1 and TRBJ2-7; TRBD2 matches at 7 bases. The CDR3 spans 14 residues. J lost 0 bases, V lost 6 bases, and 5 bases had no gene match. Germline CDR1 reads MNHNS; CDR2 reads SASEGT.

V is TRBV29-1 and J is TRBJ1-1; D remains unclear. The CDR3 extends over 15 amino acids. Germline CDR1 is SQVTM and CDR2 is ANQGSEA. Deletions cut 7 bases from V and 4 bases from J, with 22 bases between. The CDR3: CSGSPDISTGTEAFF. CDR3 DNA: TGCAGCGGCTCCCCTGATATCTCGACGGGCACTGAAGCTTTCTTT.

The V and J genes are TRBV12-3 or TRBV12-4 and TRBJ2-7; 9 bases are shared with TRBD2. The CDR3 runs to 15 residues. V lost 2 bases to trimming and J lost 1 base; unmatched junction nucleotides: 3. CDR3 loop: CASSLSSGVSYEQYF. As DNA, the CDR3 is TGTGCCAGCAGTTTATCTAGCGGGGTTTCCTACGAGCAGTACTTC.

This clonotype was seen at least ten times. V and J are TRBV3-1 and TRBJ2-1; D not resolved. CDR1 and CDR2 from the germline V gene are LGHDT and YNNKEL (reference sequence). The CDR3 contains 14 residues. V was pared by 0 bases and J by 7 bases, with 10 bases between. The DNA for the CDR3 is TGTGCCAGCAGCCAAGATCTAGGGCCTAATGAGCAGTTCTTC. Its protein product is CASSQDLGPNEQFF.

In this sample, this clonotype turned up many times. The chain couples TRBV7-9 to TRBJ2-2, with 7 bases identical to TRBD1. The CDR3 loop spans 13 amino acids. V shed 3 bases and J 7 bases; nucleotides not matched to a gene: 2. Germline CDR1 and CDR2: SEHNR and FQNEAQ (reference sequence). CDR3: CASSLGQIGELFF. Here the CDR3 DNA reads TGTGCCAGCAGCTTGGGACAGATCGGGGAGCTGTTTTTT.

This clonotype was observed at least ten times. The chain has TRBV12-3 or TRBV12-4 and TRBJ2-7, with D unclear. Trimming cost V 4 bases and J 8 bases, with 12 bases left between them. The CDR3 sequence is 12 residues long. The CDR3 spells CASSSTIIQQYF. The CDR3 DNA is TGTGCCAGCAGTTCCACTATTATTCAGCAGTACTTC.

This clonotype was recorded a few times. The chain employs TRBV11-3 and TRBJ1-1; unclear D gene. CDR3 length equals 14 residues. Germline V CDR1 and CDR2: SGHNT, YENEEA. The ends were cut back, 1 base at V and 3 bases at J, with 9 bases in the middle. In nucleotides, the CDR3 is TGTGCCAGCAGCTTAGCCGGGCCTCACACTGAAGCTTTCTTT. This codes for CASSLAGPHTEAFF.